These T cell receptor beta chains were read from a single sample in a study of technical replicates of blood from a few donors. Generated by immunoSEQ multiplex PCR, the TCRdb table keeps only in-frame clones and is missing some. Of fewer than 20,000 clones listed, 82% are singletons. Sequencing input: PBMCs. These receptors were taken from a human donor in good health. Some clones in this sample may be carry-over from other donors' samples. CDR3s include the opening cysteine and the closing phenylalanine or tryptophan.

v_call	j_call	cdr3_aa
TRBV6-1	TRBJ1-5	CASVVTPGDQPQHF
TRBV5-1	TRBJ1-1	CASSLKGLSDTEAFF
TRBV2	TRBJ2-7	CASRLTTGTIAYEQYF
TRBV2	TRBJ2-7	CASSGTPGGLGEQYF
TRBV29-1	TRBJ2-1	CSAESAGGAYNEQFF
TRBV5-6	TRBJ2-1	CASARGTPYNEQFF
TRBV29-1	TRBJ2-1	CSAGGQSSGYNEQFF
TRBV2	TRBJ2-1	CASRGVRVEQFF
TRBV5-1	TRBJ2-3	CASSLEQGFTDTQYF
TRBV5-1	TRBJ2-7	CASSLDVTGNEQYF
TRBV18	TRBJ2-7	CASSPLGSSYEQYF
TRBV10-3	TRBJ1-1	CAISTGNTEAFF
TRBV5-1	TRBJ2-7	CASSAGQAPYEQYF
TRBV5-1	TRBJ1-4	CASSLDQQGSTNEKLFF
TRBV19	TRBJ2-7	CASSPPGGAVYEQYF
TRBV6-1	TRBJ2-3	CASSDYAGDTDTQYF
TRBV2	TRBJ2-6	CASTKAGTGANVLTF
TRBV10-2	TRBJ2-5	CASRRTSGPQETQYF
TRBV19	TRBJ1-2	CASSPRQLGYTF
TRBV28	TRBJ2-1	CASSPGLAKRYEQFF
TRBV19	TRBJ2-1	CASSLRQGKDEQFF
TRBV30	TRBJ1-2	CAWSASAGSRQPF
TRBV4-3	TRBJ1-1	CASSQTGGEAFF
TRBV27	TRBJ1-1	CASSLSQGNTEAFF
TRBV29-1	TRBJ2-5	CSVVAPSPVVGTQYF
TRBV28	TRBJ2-7	CASSLGTGGHEQYF
TRBV7-9	TRBJ2-2	CASSPGLTTGELFF
TRBV14	TRBJ2-7	CASSHNTHYEQYF
TRBV5-1	TRBJ1-1	CASSSGGGYTEAFF
TRBV10-3	TRBJ2-2	CAIRGQGGTGELFF
TRBV7-9	TRBJ2-3	CASSPPSGRDFNTDTQYF
TRBV29-1	TRBJ2-5	CSVLKREGRETQYF
TRBV29-1	TRBJ2-1	CSVGRGGFNEQFF
TRBV6-1	TRBJ2-1	CASSETSGSSYNEQFF
TRBV14	TRBJ1-4	CASSRQGREKLFF
TRBV7-9	TRBJ2-1	CASSLVAGVRNEQFF
TRBV29-1	TRBJ2-3	CSGGVQDTQYF
TRBV28	TRBJ2-7	CATYSDREYEQYF
TRBV10-2	TRBJ2-1	CASSPIDSSYNEQFF
TRBV6-1	TRBJ2-7	CASSEEPSLYEQYF
TRBV2	TRBJ2-1	CASSDVRGISEQFF
TRBV11-2	TRBJ1-2	CASSLDLNSAIGYTF
TRBV2	TRBJ1-2	CASSESYQGNYGYTF
TRBV29-1	TRBJ2-2	CSVTLQGGTGELFF
TRBV19	TRBJ2-1	CASSIPQAGGSNEQFF
TRBV11-3	TRBJ2-1	CASSSGLAGDDEQFF
TRBV27	TRBJ1-1	CASSSYGGRGTEAFF
TRBV6-1	TRBJ2-7	CASGRESTYEQYF
TRBV27	TRBJ2-7	CASTPSSSGSYEQYF
TRBV18	TRBJ2-2	CASSPRPRLAGLNTGELFF
TRBV30	TRBJ1-2	CAWTRLGGGNAPNYGYTF
TRBV6-4	TRBJ2-5	CASSETHQETQYF
TRBV18	TRBJ1-5	CASSPEASNQPQHF
TRBV19	TRBJ2-7	CASSIGSGRARRTYEQYF
TRBV6-1	TRBJ2-1	CASSEGEGTGGNEQFF
TRBV6-5	TRBJ2-7	CASSRLPESLGEQYF
TRBV12-5	TRBJ2-2	CASGLDLGRATGELFF
TRBV9	TRBJ2-1	CASSLTGVSYNEQFF
TRBV5-1	TRBJ1-2	CASSLVSANYGYTF